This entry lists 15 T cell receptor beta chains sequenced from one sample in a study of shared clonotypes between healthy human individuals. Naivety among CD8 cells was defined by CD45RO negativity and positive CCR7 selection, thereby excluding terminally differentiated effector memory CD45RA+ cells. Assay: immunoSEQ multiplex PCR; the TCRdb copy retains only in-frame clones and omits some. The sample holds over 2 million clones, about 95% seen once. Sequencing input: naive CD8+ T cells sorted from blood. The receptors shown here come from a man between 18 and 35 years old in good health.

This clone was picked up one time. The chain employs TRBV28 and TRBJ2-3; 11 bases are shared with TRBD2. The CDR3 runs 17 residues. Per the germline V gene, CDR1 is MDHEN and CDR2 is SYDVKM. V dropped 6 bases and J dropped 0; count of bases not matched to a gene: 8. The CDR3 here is CASRPSGLAESTDTQYF. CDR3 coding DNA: TGTGCCAGCAGGCCATCGGGACTAGCGGAGAGCACAGATACGCAGTATTTT.

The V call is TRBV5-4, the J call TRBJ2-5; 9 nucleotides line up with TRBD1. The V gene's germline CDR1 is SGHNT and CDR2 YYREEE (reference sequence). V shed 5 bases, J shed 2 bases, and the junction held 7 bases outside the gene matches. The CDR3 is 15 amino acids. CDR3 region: CASRTGQGYQETQYF. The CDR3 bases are TGTGCCAGCAGGACCGGACAGGGGTATCAAGAGACCCAGTACTTC.

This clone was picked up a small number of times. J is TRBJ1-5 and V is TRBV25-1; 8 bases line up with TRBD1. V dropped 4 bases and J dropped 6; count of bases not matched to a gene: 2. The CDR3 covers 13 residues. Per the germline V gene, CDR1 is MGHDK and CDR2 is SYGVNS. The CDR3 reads CASSVTGGQPQHF. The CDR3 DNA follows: TGTGCCAGCAGTGTTACAGGGGGTCAGCCCCAGCATTTT. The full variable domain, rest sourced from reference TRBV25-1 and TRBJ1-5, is EADIYQTPRYLVIGTGKKITLECSQTMGHDKMYWYQQDPGMELHLIHYSYGVNSTEKGDLSSESTVSRIRTEHFPLTLESARPSHTSQYLCASSVTGGQPQHFGDGTRLSIL.

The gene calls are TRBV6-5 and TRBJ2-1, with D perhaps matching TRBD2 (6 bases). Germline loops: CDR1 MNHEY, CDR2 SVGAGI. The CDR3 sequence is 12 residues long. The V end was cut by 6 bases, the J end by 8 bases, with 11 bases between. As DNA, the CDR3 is TGTGCCAGCAGCGAATCTAGCGATGAGCAGTTCTTC. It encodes CASSESSDEQFF.

The CDR3 spells CASSHPQGSPNEQFF. CDR3 bases: TGCGCCAGCAGCCACCCCCAGGGTTCACCGAATGAGCAGTTCTTC. The V call is TRBV4-1, the J call TRBJ2-1, with a weak D call TRBD1 (5 bases). Germline CDR1 MGHRA, CDR2 YSYEKL. V was clipped by 3 bases and J by 7 bases, with 16 bases between them. The CDR3 runs to 15 residues.

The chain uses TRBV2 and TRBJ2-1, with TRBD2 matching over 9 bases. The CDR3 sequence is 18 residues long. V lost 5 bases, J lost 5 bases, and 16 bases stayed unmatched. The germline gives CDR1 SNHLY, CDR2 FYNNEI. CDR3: CASSTNLYSGRENNEQFF. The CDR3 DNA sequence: TGTGCCAGCAGTACAAACCTGTATAGCGGGAGAGAGAACAATGAGCAGTTCTTC.

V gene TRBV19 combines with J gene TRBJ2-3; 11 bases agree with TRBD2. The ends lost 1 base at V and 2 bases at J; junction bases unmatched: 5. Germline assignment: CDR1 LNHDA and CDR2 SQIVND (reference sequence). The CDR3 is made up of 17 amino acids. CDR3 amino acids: CASSIVLAGGFTDTQYF. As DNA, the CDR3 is TGTGCCAGTAGTATAGTCCTAGCGGGAGGTTTCACAGATACGCAGTATTTT.

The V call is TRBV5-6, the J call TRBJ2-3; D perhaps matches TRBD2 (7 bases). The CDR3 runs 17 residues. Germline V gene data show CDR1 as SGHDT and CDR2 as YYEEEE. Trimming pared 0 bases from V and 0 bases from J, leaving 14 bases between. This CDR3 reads CASSLAVAGASTDTQYF. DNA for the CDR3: TGTGCCAGCAGCTTGGCTGTCGCGGGGGCTAGCACAGATACGCAGTATTTT.

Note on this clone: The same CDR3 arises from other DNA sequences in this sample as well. CDR3: CASSFRGGSYEQYF. The DNA for the CDR3 is TGTGCCAGCAGTTTTAGGGGGGGCTCCTACGAGCAGTACTTC. The chain recombines TRBV28 with TRBJ2-7; D might be TRBD2 (7 bases). Germline V gene data show CDR1 as MDHEN and CDR2 as SYDVKM. There are 14 residues in the CDR3. Trimming took 3 bases from V and 0 from J, leaving 9 bases between them.

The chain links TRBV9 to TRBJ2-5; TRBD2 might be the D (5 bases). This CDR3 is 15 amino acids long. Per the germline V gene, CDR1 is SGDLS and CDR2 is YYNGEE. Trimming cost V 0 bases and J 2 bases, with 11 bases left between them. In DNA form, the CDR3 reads TGTGCCAGCAGCGTAGTGGCTAGCAGTCAAGAGACCCAGTACTTC. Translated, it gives CASSVVASSQETQYF.

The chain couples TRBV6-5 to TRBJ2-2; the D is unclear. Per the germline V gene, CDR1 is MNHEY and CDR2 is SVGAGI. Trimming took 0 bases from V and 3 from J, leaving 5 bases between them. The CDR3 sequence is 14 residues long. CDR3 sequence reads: CASSYSWDTGELFF. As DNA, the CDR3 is TGTGCCAGCAGTTACTCGTGGGACACCGGGGAGCTGTTTTTT.

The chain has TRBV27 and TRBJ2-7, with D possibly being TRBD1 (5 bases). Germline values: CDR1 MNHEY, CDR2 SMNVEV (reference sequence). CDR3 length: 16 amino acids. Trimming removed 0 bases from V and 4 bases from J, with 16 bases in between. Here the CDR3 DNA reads TGTGCCAGCAGTTTATCATCAGGGCAAGTTGTTTACGAGCAGTACTTC. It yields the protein CASSLSSGQVVYEQYF.

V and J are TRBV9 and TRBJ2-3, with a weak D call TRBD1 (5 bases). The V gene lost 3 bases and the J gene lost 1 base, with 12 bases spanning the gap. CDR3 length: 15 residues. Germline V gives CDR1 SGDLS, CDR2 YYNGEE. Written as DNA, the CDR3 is TGTGCCAGCAGCGCCGCAGGGCCTGGCACAGATACGCAGTATTTT. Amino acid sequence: CASSAAGPGTDTQYF.

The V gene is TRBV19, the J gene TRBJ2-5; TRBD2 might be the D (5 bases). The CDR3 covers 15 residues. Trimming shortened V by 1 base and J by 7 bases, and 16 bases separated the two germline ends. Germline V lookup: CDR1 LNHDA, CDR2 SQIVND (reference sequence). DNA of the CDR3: TGTGCCAGTAGTATAGTAGCATCGGGGTTCGGGACCCAGTACTTC. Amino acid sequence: CASSIVASGFGTQYF.

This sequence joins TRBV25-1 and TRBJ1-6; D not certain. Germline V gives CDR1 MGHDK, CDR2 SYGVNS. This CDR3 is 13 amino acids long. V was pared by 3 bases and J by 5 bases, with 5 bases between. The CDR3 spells CASSETHNSPLHF. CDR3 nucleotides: TGTGCCAGCAGTGAGACCCATAATTCACCCCTCCACTTT.